Listed below are T cell receptor beta chains from one sample, sequenced in a study of identifying expanded T cells in peripheral blood. Assay: immunoSEQ multiplex PCR; the TCRdb copy retains only in-frame clones and omits some. The table includes tens of thousands of clones, approximately 90% detected once. Input material: blood. These receptors were taken from a person aged 18 to 69 in good health. Each CDR3 is given with its conserved first and last residue. The order of the fields is clone size, D gene, J gene, V gene, CDR3 protein, CDR3 DNA. A D gene is named only where the DNA matches it firmly. Expanded clones are given a class, and other clones once, few, many or no size at all.

size: once; D: -; J: TRBJ1-1; V: TRBV5-8; CDR3: CASSLVTGRVTEAFF; DNA: TGTGCCAGCAGCTTGGTAACGGGACGGGTCACTGAAGCTTTCTTT
size: -; D: -; J: TRBJ2-3; V: TRBV29-1; CDR3: CSVSGGMIGTDTQYF; DNA: TGCAGCGTCAGCGGTGGGATGATTGGCACAGATACGCAGTATTTT
size: -; D: TRBD1; J: TRBJ1-5; V: TRBV5-6; CDR3: CASSSFRTGGNQPQHF; DNA: TGTGCCAGCAGCTCCTTCCGGACAGGGGGAAATCAGCCCCAGCATTTT
size: once; D: TRBD1; J: TRBJ2-3; V: TRBV10-3; CDR3: CAISGTGVGTDTQYF; DNA: TGTGCCATCAGTGGGACAGGGGTAGGGACAGATACGCAGTATTTT
size: -; D: TRBD2; J: TRBJ2-7; V: TRBV6-5; CDR3: CASSYFSGGSLGEQYF; DNA: TGTGCCAGCAGTTACTTTAGCGGGGGGTCCCTAGGCGAGCAGTACTTC
size: few; D: -; J: TRBJ1-6; V: TRBV28; CDR3: CASCPGVGNSPLHF; DNA: TGTGCCAGCTGCCCAGGGGTGGGTAATTCACCCCTCCACTTT
size: -; D: -; J: TRBJ2-3; V: TRBV6-4; CDR3: CASSAQDSTDTQYF; DNA: TGTGCCAGCAGTGCCCAGGACAGCACAGATACGCAGTATTTT
size: -; D: TRBD2; J: TRBJ2-1; V: TRBV19; CDR3: CASSFTSGGYNEQFF; DNA: TGTGCCAGTAGTTTCACTAGCGGGGGATACAATGAGCAGTTCTTC
size: few; D: -; J: TRBJ2-3; V: TRBV14; CDR3: CASSRLGTIDTQYF; DNA: TGTGCCAGCAGCCGGCTAGGGACGATAGATACGCAGTATTTT
size: -; D: -; J: TRBJ2-7; V: TRBV4-1; CDR3: CASSQGVTYEQYF; DNA: TGCGCCAGCAGCCAAGGCGTGACCTACGAGCAGTACTTC
size: -; D: TRBD1; J: TRBJ2-7; V: TRBV29-1; CDR3: CSVAPTGQGEQYF; DNA: TGCAGCGTTGCCCCTACCGGACAGGGCGAGCAGTACTTC
size: -; D: -; J: TRBJ1-2; V: TRBV28; CDR3: CASSLRGMDGYTF; DNA: TGTGCCAGCAGTTTAAGGGGAATGGATGGCTACACCTTC
size: -; D: -; J: TRBJ2-7; V: TRBV11-2; CDR3: CASSLEVGPLYEQYF; DNA: TGTGCCAGCAGCTTAGAAGTAGGGCCCCTCTACGAGCAGTACTTC
size: few; D: -; J: TRBJ1-1; V: TRBV5-6; CDR3: CASSLDSQKAFF; DNA: TGTGCCAGCAGCTTGGATTCACAGAAAGCTTTCTTT
size: -; D: -; J: TRBJ2-1; V: TRBV2; CDR3: CASSELLLTYNEQFF; DNA: TGTGCCAGCAGTGAGTTACTCCTGACCTACAATGAGCAGTTCTTC
size: -; D: -; J: TRBJ2-5; V: TRBV6-6; CDR3: CASSYRGRSSGETQYF; DNA: TGTGCCAGCAGTTACCGAGGGCGATCGTCCGGGGAGACCCAGTACTTC
size: -; D: TRBD2; J: TRBJ2-3; V: TRBV5-4; CDR3: CASTSGSGVEDTQYF; DNA: TGTGCCAGCACCTCCGGAAGCGGGGTAGAAGATACGCAGTATTTT
size: -; D: TRBD1; J: TRBJ2-7; V: TRBV9; CDR3: CASSVEQGRAYEQYF; DNA: TGTGCCAGCAGCGTAGAACAGGGGAGAGCCTACGAGCAGTACTTC
size: -; D: -; J: TRBJ1-2; V: TRBV30; CDR3: CAWNEDAHRYGYTF; DNA: TGTGCCTGGAATGAGGACGCCCATCGCTATGGCTACACCTTC
size: -; D: -; J: TRBJ2-1; V: TRBV11-3; CDR3: CASSLDQGGSRRYNEQFF; DNA: TGTGCCAGCAGCTTAGATCAGGGGGGCAGCCGGAGGTACAATGAGCAGTTCTTC
size: -; D: TRBD2; J: TRBJ2-3; V: TRBV28; CDR3: CASTAGTSGGGSADTQYF; DNA: TGTGCCAGTACTGCCGGGACTAGCGGGGGGGGTTCCGCAGATACGCAGTATTTT
size: -; D: -; J: TRBJ1-4; V: TRBV7-2; CDR3: CASSLRRLVGTNEKLFF; DNA: TGTGCCAGCAGCTTAAGGAGGCTGGTCGGAACTAATGAAAAACTGTTTTTT
size: -; D: -; J: TRBJ1-5; V: TRBV18; CDR3: CASSPQGYGRGRQPQHF; DNA: TGTGCCAGCTCACCACAGGGCTACGGGAGGGGCCGGCAGCCCCAGCATTTT
size: -; D: TRBD1; J: TRBJ1-2; V: TRBV28; CDR3: CASSAPSGTGDGGYTF; DNA: TGTGCCAGCAGTGCACCCTCCGGGACAGGGGACGGCGGCTACACCTTC
size: -; D: TRBD2; J: TRBJ2-5; V: TRBV13; CDR3: CASSLLLAGGKETQYF; DNA: TGTGCCAGCAGCTTACTCCTAGCGGGGGGTAAAGAGACCCAGTACTTC
size: few; D: TRBD2; J: TRBJ2-1; V: TRBV7-2; CDR3: CASSRAPSGGYNEQFF; DNA: TGTGCCAGCAGCCGCGCCCCTAGCGGGGGCTACAATGAGCAGTTCTTC
size: -; D: TRBD1; J: TRBJ2-7; V: TRBV2; CDR3: CASSEWDRGDEQYF; DNA: TGTGCCAGCAGTGAATGGGACAGGGGAGACGAGCAGTACTTC
size: -; D: -; J: TRBJ2-7; V: TRBV27; CDR3: CASSVGPGFYEQYF; DNA: TGTGCCAGCAGTGTAGGGCCCGGATTCTACGAGCAGTACTTC
size: -; D: -; J: TRBJ1-4; V: TRBV18; CDR3: CASSPASGEKLFF; DNA: TGTGCCAGCTCACCGGCGTCTGGGGAAAAACTGTTTTTT
size: once; D: -; J: TRBJ2-7; V: TRBV2; CDR3: CASSEVGQTYEQYF; DNA: TGTGCCAGCAGTGAAGTTGGACAGACCTACGAGCAGTACTTC
size: -; D: -; J: TRBJ1-6; V: TRBV7-9; CDR3: CASSQAGSPLHF; DNA: TGTGCCAGCAGCCAAGCGGGGTCACCCCTCCACTTT
size: -; D: TRBD2; J: TRBJ2-5; V: TRBV7-2; CDR3: CATLTGTSGGAGETQYF; DNA: TGTGCCACCCTCACCGGGACTAGCGGGGGGGCAGGGGAGACCCAGTACTTC
size: -; D: -; J: TRBJ1-2; V: TRBV5-1; CDR3: CASREGLDYGYTF; DNA: TGCGCCAGCCGAGAAGGATTGGACTATGGCTACACCTTC
size: once; D: TRBD1; J: TRBJ2-7; V: TRBV27; CDR3: CARGGQGYEQYF; DNA: TGTGCCAGGGGAGGACAGGGCTACGAGCAGTACTTC
size: -; D: -; J: TRBJ1-1; V: TRBV5-1; CDR3: CASRVVQGVNTEAFF; DNA: TGCGCCAGCAGGGTTGTACAGGGCGTGAACACTGAAGCTTTCTTT
size: -; D: -; J: TRBJ2-2; V: TRBV5-6; CDR3: CASSLMGELFF; DNA: TGTGCCAGCAGCTTGATGGGGGAGCTGTTTTTT